The 18 T cell receptor beta chains below all came from one sample that was sequenced in a study of blood T cell repertoires in COVID-19. Assay: immunoSEQ multiplex PCR; the TCRdb copy retains only in-frame clones and omits some. Of about 160,000 clones listed, around 84% are singletons. The sequenced material came from PBMCs or T cells enriched from blood (not recorded which). The receptor source for this set is a woman aged 45-65 years who had recovered from COVID-19.

The rearrangement links TRBV7-2 to TRBJ2-7; 7 bases line up with TRBD1. This CDR3 contains 14 residues. Looked up from germline, CDR1 is SGHTA and CDR2 is FQGNSA. The ends lost 5 bases at V and 7 bases at J; junction bases unmatched: 11. CDR3 sequence reads: CASSPRQGSGEQYF. The CDR3 nucleotides read TGTGCCAGCAGCCCTCGACAGGGTTCAGGGGAGCAGTACTTC.

V usage is TRBV7-2 and J usage is TRBJ1-2; a weak D match, TRBD1 (6 bases). The germline gives CDR1 SGHTA, CDR2 FQGNSA. With 7 bases removed from V and 2 bases from J, the gap between germline ends came to 11 bases. The CDR3 length is 13 residues. CDR3 in DNA: TGTGCCAGCACCCCAGGACAGAACTATGGCTACACCTTC. Amino acid sequence: CASTPGQNYGYTF.

The J gene is TRBJ1-3, the V gene TRBV19; no reliable D call. The CDR3 consists of 12 residues. Trimming took off 6 bases at V and 3 bases at J, with 6 bases between the two ends. Germline loops: CDR1 LNHDA, CDR2 SQIVND (reference sequence). In nucleotides, the CDR3 is TGTGCCAGTAGCCTAGATGGAAACACCATATATTTT. Translating it yields CASSLDGNTIYF. Combining the CDR3 with reference TRBV19 and TRBJ1-3 gives the whole variable domain DGGITQSPKYLFRKEGQNVTLSCEQNLNHDAMYWYRQDPGQGLRLIYYSQIVNDFQKGDIAEGYSVSREKKESFPLTVTSAQKNPTAFYLCASSLDGNTIYFGEGSWLTVV.

The V and J genes are TRBV10-3 and TRBJ2-2, with TRBD1 matching over 8 bases. V shed 0 bases, J shed 1 base, and the junction held 4 bases outside the gene matches. CDR3 length: 17 amino acids. Germline V gene data show CDR1 as ENHRY and CDR2 as SYGVKD. Here the CDR3 reads CAISESRGQVNTGELFF. The CDR3 coding sequence is TGTGCCATCAGTGAGTCAAGGGGACAGGTGAACACCGGGGAGCTGTTTTTT.

This clone is a singleton in its sample. This chain uses TRBV5-1 with TRBJ2-1; weak D call: TRBD2 (6 bases). CDR3 length: 12 amino acids. The V and J ends lost 5 bases and 6 bases respectively, with 9 bases between them. Per germline, CDR1 SGHRS and CDR2 YFSETQ. DNA for the CDR3: TGCGCCAGCAGTCGGACTACCAATGAGCAGTTCTTC. It specifies CASSRTTNEQFF.

The chain has TRBV21-1 and TRBJ1-1. TRBV21-1 is marked as a pseudogene. This CDR3 has 13 amino acids. The CDR3 DNA reads as TGTGCCAGGTTGAATAGTCCCTGCATTGAAGCTTTCTTT. This translates into CARLNSPCIEAFF.

This clone was detected once. The CDR3 reads CASSEGGRVWNTEAFF. In DNA, the CDR3 is TGTGCCAGCAGTGAAGGAGGTAGGGTTTGGAACACTGAAGCTTTCTTT. The chain has TRBV25-1 and TRBJ1-1; D gene uncertain. Germline CDR1 and CDR2: MGHDK and SYGVNS. The CDR3 is 16 residues long. V gave up 2 bases and J gave up 1 base, with 14 bases separating them.

The V and J genes are TRBV7-3 and TRBJ2-3; 12 bases fit TRBD2. Germline CDR1 is SGHTA and CDR2 is FQGTGA. Germline trimming cut 5 bases from V and 3 bases from J; bases unmatched to any gene: 12. The CDR3 is 18 amino acids. The CDR3 here is CASSLRPGLAGITDTQYF. The CDR3 region has the DNA TGTGCCAGCAGCCTACGTCCAGGACTAGCGGGGATAACAGATACGCAGTATTTT. The whole variable domain, remainder taken from reference TRBV7-3 and TRBJ2-3, is GAGVSQTPSNKVTEKGKYVELRCDPISGHTALYWYRQSLGQGPEFLIYFQGTGAADDSGLPNDRFFAVRPEGSVSTLKIQRTERGDSAVYLCASSLRPGLAGITDTQYFGPGTRLTVL.

This clone has just one count. V usage is TRBV6-2 or TRBV6-3 and J usage is TRBJ2-5; 7 bases map to TRBD1. There are 13 residues in the CDR3. Germline-derived CDR1 and CDR2 are MNHEY and SVGEGT. V shed 6 bases, J shed 4 bases, and the junction held 5 bases outside the gene matches. In DNA form, the CDR3 reads TGTGCCAGCAGCCAGCGACAGGGAGAGACCCAGTACTTC. Its protein product is CASSQRQGETQYF.

V and J are TRBV7-8 and TRBJ2-7; no clear D. This CDR3 contains 14 residues. Germline loops: CDR1 SGHVS, CDR2 FQNEAQ. The ends were cut back, 2 bases at V and 0 bases at J, with 8 bases in the middle. As DNA, the CDR3 is TGTGCCAGCAGCTTACAGTACAGCTCCTACGAGCAGTACTTC. Encoded protein: CASSLQYSSYEQYF.

This clone was observed at least ten times. The chain links TRBV10-3 to TRBJ2-2, with 9 bases matching TRBD2. The ends lost 10 bases at V and 1 base at J; junction bases unmatched: 7. Germline V lookup: CDR1 ENHRY, CDR2 SYGVKD. This CDR3 is built from 15 residues. CDR3 region: CATRLAAMNTGELFF. The CDR3 DNA follows: TGTGCCACCCGACTAGCGGCTATGAACACCGGGGAGCTGTTTTTT.

This chain connects TRBV7-2 to TRBJ2-1; a possible D gene is TRBD2 (5 bases). Per germline, CDR1 SGHTA and CDR2 FQGNSA. The CDR3 length is 15 residues. Deletions cut 5 bases from V and 3 bases from J, with 14 bases between. The CDR3 region has the DNA TGTGCCAGCAGCCGGAATAGCGCGGGCTACAATGAGCAGTTCTTC. Protein: CASSRNSAGYNEQFF.

This chain connects TRBV3-1 (or the pseudogene TRBV3-2) to TRBJ1-4, with unresolved D. Between the trimmed V and J ends, which lost 4 bases and 0 bases, there was a span of 6 bases. CDR3 length: 14 residues. The germline CDR1 and CDR2 sequences are LGHDT and YNNKEL (reference sequence). Written as DNA, the CDR3 is TGTGCCAGCAGCCTTTTAACAACTAATGAAAAACTGTTTTTT. The encoded protein is CASSLLTTNEKLFF.

The rearrangement uses TRBV29-1 and TRBJ2-7; D unresolved. V dropped 1 base and J dropped 6 bases, with 10 bases sitting between them. Germline CDR1 SQVTM, CDR2 ANQGSEA. There are 12 residues in the CDR3. The CDR3 loop reads CSVEAPGSEQYF. CDR3 bases: TGCAGCGTTGAAGCCCCCGGGTCCGAGCAGTACTTC.

J is TRBJ2-3 and V is TRBV5-1; the match to TRBD2 covers 10 bases. V trimming: 0 bases; J trimming: 4 bases; junction bases outside the gene matches: 5. The CDR3 is 16 residues long. Germline V lookup: CDR1 SGHRS, CDR2 YFSETQ. The CDR3 protein is CASSLVASGGSDTQYF. CDR3 nucleotides: TGCGCCAGCAGCTTGGTGGCTAGCGGGGGTTCAGATACGCAGTATTTT.

The chain has TRBV4-3 and TRBJ2-3; D may be TRBD2 (5 bases). In germline, CDR1 is LGHNA, CDR2 YSLEER. V lost 1 base, J lost 2 bases, and 10 bases lay in between. This CDR3 is built from 15 residues. CDR3 DNA sequence: TGCGCCAGCAGCCAAGGGGCTAGCTCCACAGATACGCAGTATTTT. It specifies CASSQGASSTDTQYF.

This clone appeared a single time. This rearrangement joins TRBV11-2 to TRBJ2-3; 8 bases line up with TRBD1. The trim removed 3 bases at V and 2 bases at J, leaving 16 bases unmatched. The CDR3 is made up of 19 amino acids. Germline V gives CDR1 SGHAT, CDR2 FQNNGV. CDR3 DNA: TGTGCCAGCAGCTTGCCGGGACAGGTAACTAGCAGGTCCACAGATACGCAGTATTTT. Protein sequence: CASSLPGQVTSRSTDTQYF.

The chain employs TRBV7-2 and TRBJ2-2; tentative D call: TRBD1 (6 bases). The germline V and J ends were trimmed by 2 bases and 6 bases, with 10 bases remaining between them. Germline V CDR1 and CDR2: SGHTA, FQGNSA. The CDR3 is 14 residues long. In DNA, the CDR3 is TGTGCCAGCAGCTTACAGGGGTACGCCGGGGAGCTGTTTTTT. It encodes CASSLQGYAGELFF.